This TCR beta chain is from a study of cytomegalovirus exposure and HLA in healthy donors. Regarding the study as a whole: What a later analysis reportedly showed was that an Asian-associated ancestry cluster had fewer N-insertions than the approximately 670-donor mean.

As regards this clone: The antigen is undetermined.

CDR1 GTSNPN and CDR2 SVGIG come from the germline V gene (reference sequence). Trimming removed 8 bases from V and 1 base from J; junction bases left unmatched: 11. The CDR3 contains 15 residues. The PCR contained 60 Vbeta and 13 Jbeta primers. Sequencing was performed with immunoSEQ multiplex PCR; in TCRdb, only in-frame clones are kept and a portion is missing. This table holds 150,000 to 200,000 clones, more than 75% found once. Sequences were obtained from PBMCs. The origin of this receptor is a man aged 18 to 29 in good health and CMV-seropositive. This chain uses TRBV30 with TRBJ2-3; 8 bases are a match to TRBD2. CDR3 sequence: CAGREAGGRTDTQYF. Here the CDR3 DNA reads TGTGCCGGACGGGAGGCGGGGGGTCGCACAGATACGCAGTATTTT.